This T cell receptor (beta chain) was recorded in a study of CD8 T cells in ankylosing spondylitis. The CDR3 totals 14 residues. The ends were cut back, 6 bases at V and 6 bases at J, with 17 bases in the middle. MiXCR was run by TCRdb on the 5' RACE reads, yielding one entry per CDR3 protein. The sample shows some 250,000 distinct CDR3 sequences, roughly a quarter of them seen only once. Study findings and constraints: Relatively scarce in peripheral blood, disease-linked clones were CD8+. Enrichment of disease-linked clones was reportedly significant in matched ankylosing spondylitis synovial fluid. Characteristic, it appeared, of ankylosing spondylitis blood was a TCR beta motif of eight highly homologous variants.

This clonotype showed up many times. No antigen is known for it. This receptor was taken from a male donor with ankylosing spondylitis or in good health (not recorded which). Material: blood, either unsorted or a sorted T cell fraction (not recorded which). This chain uses TRBV12-3 or TRBV12-4 with TRBJ1-2; D not resolved. For the CDR3, the DNA is TGTGCCAGCAGCCTTACGCTCCAGACGCATGGCTACACCTTC. Protein product: CASSLTLQTHGYTF.